These 5 T cell receptor beta chains share one sample of origin, sequenced in a study of OX40 agonist ivuxolimab in advanced cancers. Repertoires were generated with immunoSEQ multiplex PCR, while TCRdb's copy carries only in-frame clones and drops some. The sample holds approximately 100,000 clones, around 90% seen once. The sample was CD4+ or CD8+ T cells sorted from blood, taken in a trial of the OX40 agonist ivuxolimab. These receptors originate from an adult with an advanced solid tumor such as melanoma, head and neck, liver or kidney cancer.

The V and J genes are TRBV5-5 and TRBJ1-2; D uncertain. Germline values: CDR1 SGHKS, CDR2 YYEKEE (reference sequence). V lost 3 bases and J 4 bases, leaving 10 bases between the germline ends. CDR3 size: 13 residues. The CDR3 DNA reads as TGTGCCAGCAGCTCCGCTATCTCCTATGGCTACACCTTC. Translation: CASSSAISYGYTF. Filled out from reference TRBV5-5 and TRBJ1-2, the complete variable domain reads DAGVTQSPTHLIKTRGQQVTLRCSPISGHKSVSWYQQVLGQGPQFIFQYYEKEERGRGNFPDRFSARQFPNYSSELNVNALLLGDSALYLCASSSAISYGYTFGSGTRLTVV.

The chain links TRBV4-3 to TRBJ1-2, with no clear D. Germline loops: CDR1 LGHNA, CDR2 YSLEER. The length of the CDR3 is 18 residues. V was pared by 1 base and J by 8 bases, with 26 bases between. The CDR3 is CASSQGAGIPISVGGYTF. The DNA for the CDR3 is TGCGCCAGCAGCCAAGGGGCTGGGATTCCCATTTCGGTAGGGGGCTACACCTTC.

V usage is TRBV7-2 and J usage is TRBJ2-1; D gene unclear. Trimming took off 10 bases at V and 1 base at J, with 20 bases between the two ends. This CDR3 has 16 amino acids. The germline gives CDR1 SGHTA, CDR2 FQGNSA. CDR3 residues: CATGPGPSGSYNEQFF. CDR3 bases: TGTGCCACCGGTCCCGGGCCAAGTGGTTCCTACAATGAGCAGTTCTTC.

The table lists this clone with a few counts. V usage is TRBV7-2 and J usage is TRBJ1-2; D unclear. Trimming removed 7 bases at V and 1 base at J, with 13 bases between. CDR1 SGHTA and CDR2 FQGNSA come from the germline V gene. The CDR3 is 14 residues long. In DNA, the CDR3 is TGTGCCAGCACCCCAGCCCCGGGTAACTATGGCTACACCTTC. Amino acid sequence: CASTPAPGNYGYTF.

The gene calls are TRBV28 and TRBJ1-2; D is perhaps TRBD1 (6 bases). The CDR3 has 16 residues. Trimming took off 5 bases at V and 2 bases at J, with 18 bases between the two ends. CDR1 is MDHEN and CDR2 is SYDVKM in the germline V gene. CDR3 in amino acids: CASSIIVGGPNYGYTF. DNA for the CDR3: TGTGCCAGCAGTATTATTGTGGGGGGGCCCAACTATGGCTACACCTTC.